A single TCR beta chain is shown here with its context. The sample holds many counts of this clonotype. Its antigen has not been determined. No base-level quality is on record; no much larger clone is a single base apart. Enrichment of primary CD8+ T cells was done with magnetic beads from the Miltenyi CD8+ T cell Isolation Kit. Prior to RNA extraction, CD3+TCRalphabeta+CD8 single positive T cells from organoids and thymus were isolated by FACS sorting. For each sample, total RNA was purified from roughly 40,000 to 200,000 sorted cells using the RNeasy Micro kit, and RNA quality was assessed on an Agilent RNA 6000 Nano chip. To release thymocytes, the researchers dissected thymic fragments, broke them apart by pipetting, and passed the material through a 70 um strainer. The record originates from a study of T cells generated in artificial thymic organoids (TCRdb year 2017). Context from the whole study: In some experiments, thymic T cells were further FACS-purified to deplete CD4 immature single positive or double positive precursors. TCR alpha and beta CDR3 repertoires of in vitro artificial thymic organoid-derived CD8 single positive T cells were compared with thymic and peripheral blood naive CD8 T cells. Displayed repertoire sequencing data were described as representative of three independent experiments. Here is what the overall study found, with its caveats: CD8 single positive T cells derived from organoids showed physiological TCR clonotype diversity comparable to the diversity seen in thymic and blood naive CD8 T cells.

The CDR3 sequence holds 15 residues, the cysteine and phenylalanine included. Here the CDR3 DNA is all that survives: 45 bases in frame from base 1. V lost 4 bases and J lost 5 bases; the stretch between them is 18 bases long. Reading the germline V gene (reference sequence) gives CDR1 SGHNT and CDR2 YYREEE. TCRalpha and TCRbeta libraries were amplified separately by semi-nested PCR with Advantage 2 and reverse primers in the TRAC or TRBC constant regions. First-strand cDNA synthesis used between roughly 3 and 500 ng of total RNA. TCR cDNA libraries were made by 5'-RACE with the SMARTer PCR cDNA Synthesis kit, using a poly-dT primer for first-strand synthesis. Sample-specific 5-nucleotide barcodes were carried by the semi-nested constant-region reverse primers, and the resulting products were cleaned using the Zymo DNA Clean and Concentrator-5 kit. Pools of up to ten barcoded samples were ligated to Illumina adaptors and sequenced on an Illumina MiSeq as 2 x 150 bp paired-end reads. The original methods were these. After demultiplexing, reads were aligned with BLAT to a custom library containing all human TRAV, TRAJ, TRBV, TRBD and TRBJ combinations from IMGT. The best BLAT hits were picked using pslCDnaFilter (-maxAligns=1, -ignoreIntrons), and custom Perl scripts were used to calculate clonotype frequencies. TCRdb handled the public reads itself, with Q25 trimming in fastp and clone calling in MiXCR, and kept productive beta chains. Merged by CDR3 protein, the rows form single entries marked with the most common genes and DNA. For this entry, the V and J calls and clone size follow TCRdb and not the study's own pipeline. For this sample the table gives over 6,500 distinct CDR3 sequences, of which approximately 20% were detected only once. Almost 1.5% of the sample lies in the top ten.

The specimen sequenced was naive CD8+ T cells from the thymus. The sample's cell subset or site label, in plain terms: CD3+TCRalphabeta+CD8SP T cells; for blood, CD45RO-CCR7+ naive CD8+ T cells. This clonotype was sampled from a human donor who gave cord blood stem cells for thymic organoid culture, a cardiac surgery patient who gave postnatal thymus, or a blood donor (not recorded which). The chain was built from TRBV5-4 and TRBJ1-1; no D gene is confidently identified. The CDR3 region reads CASSQMGKLKTEAFF. The DNA is TGTGCCAGCAGCCAGATGGGGAAGCTAAAAACTGAAGCTTTCTTT.